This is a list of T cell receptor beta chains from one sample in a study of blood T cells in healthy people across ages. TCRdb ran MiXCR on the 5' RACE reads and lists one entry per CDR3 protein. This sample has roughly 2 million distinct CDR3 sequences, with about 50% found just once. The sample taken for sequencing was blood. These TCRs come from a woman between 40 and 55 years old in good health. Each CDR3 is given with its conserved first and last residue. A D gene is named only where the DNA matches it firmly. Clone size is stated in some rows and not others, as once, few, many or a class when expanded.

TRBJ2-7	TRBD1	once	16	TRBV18	CASSPLRSGTGYEQYF	TGTGCCAGCTCACCACTACGGTCCGGGACAGGGTACGAGCAGTACTTC
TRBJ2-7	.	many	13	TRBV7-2	CASSGGFSYEQYF	TGTGCCAGCAGCGGGGGGTTCTCCTACGAGCAGTACTTC
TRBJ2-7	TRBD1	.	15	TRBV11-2	CASSSAQGKSYEQYF	TGTGCCAGCAGCTCGGCACAGGGGAAAAGCTACGAGCAGTACTTC
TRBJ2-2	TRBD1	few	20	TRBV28	CASSLYWDRDNYANTGELFF	TGTGCCAGCAGTTTATACTGGGACAGGGATAATTATGCGAACACCGGGGAGCTGTTTTTT
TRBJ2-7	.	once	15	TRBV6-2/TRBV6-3	CASSMLHGTSYEQYF	TGTGCCAGCAGTATGCTGCACGGGACCAGCTACGAGCAGTACTTC
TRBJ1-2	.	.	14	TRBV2	CASSDRGMGYGYTF	TGTGCCAGCAGTGATCGGGGTATGGGCTATGGCTACACCTTC
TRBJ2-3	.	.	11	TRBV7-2	CASMPQYIQYF	TGTGCCAGCATGCCCCAGTATATTCAGTATTTT
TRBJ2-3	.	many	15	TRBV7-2	CASSYGTARTDTQYF	TGTGCCAGCAGCTACGGGACTGCACGCACAGATACGCAGTATTTT
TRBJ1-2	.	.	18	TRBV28	CASSSPGRLSRGDYGYTF	TGTGCCAGCAGTTCCCCAGGGCGGTTGAGCCGCGGCGACTATGGCTACACCTTC
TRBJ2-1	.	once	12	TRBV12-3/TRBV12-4	CASSFAGKEQFF	TGTGCCAGCAGTTTCGCAGGGAAGGAGCAGTTCTTC
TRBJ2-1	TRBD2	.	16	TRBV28	CASSLVVLAGANEQFF	TGTGCCAGCAGTTTAGTTGTCCTAGCGGGGGCGAATGAGCAGTTCTTC
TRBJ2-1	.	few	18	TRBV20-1	CSARAGVSSLGSYNEQFF	TGCAGTGCTAGGGCCGGGGTCAGTTCCCTAGGCTCCTACAATGAGCAGTTCTTC
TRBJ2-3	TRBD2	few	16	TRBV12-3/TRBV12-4	CASSSLADPSTDTQYF	TGTGCCAGCAGTTCTCTAGCGGATCCTAGCACAGATACGCAGTATTTT
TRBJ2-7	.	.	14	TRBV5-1	CASSPPGDAYEQYF	TGCGCCAGCAGCCCCCCGGGGGACGCCTACGAGCAGTACTTC
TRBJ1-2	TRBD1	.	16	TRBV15	CATSKDRGPRNYGYTF	TGTGCCACCAGCAAAGACAGGGGGCCGAGAAACTATGGCTACACCTTC
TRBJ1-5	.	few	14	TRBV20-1	CSARDFRANQPQHF	TGCAGTGCTAGAGATTTTAGGGCCAATCAGCCCCAGCATTTT
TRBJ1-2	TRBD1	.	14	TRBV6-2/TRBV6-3	CASLRQGGNYGYTF	TGTGCCAGCTTGCGACAGGGCGGTAACTATGGCTACACCTTC